The 5 T cell receptor beta chains given below trace back to one sample, sequenced in a study of blood T cell repertoires in COVID-19 (dated by TCRdb to 2019 to 2021). The library was prepared using the immunoSEQ multiplex PCR assay. TCRdb's version of the immuneACCESS table is confined to in-frame rearrangements and falls short of the full clone set. An unresolved V gene accounts for under half of the shortfall where checked; the remainder is of unknown origin. For this sample the table gives 250,000 to 400,000 clones, of which 80% to 90% were detected only once. Clones ranked in the top ten supply 5.3% of the sample. What was sequenced was PBMCs or T cells enriched from blood (not recorded which). Every receptor here comes from a woman aged 25 to 39 who had recovered from COVID-19.

This clone was recorded only once. The rearrangement uses TRBV12-3 or TRBV12-4 and TRBJ2-7; a weak D match, TRBD1 (6 bases). This CDR3 region has 12 residues. Trimming removed 5 bases from V and 11 bases from J, with 16 bases in between. The CDR3 nucleotides are TGTGCCAGCAGTCCCAACGGACAGCTTAAGTACTTC. It codes for CASSPNGQLKYF.

The rearrangement joins TRBV29-1 to TRBJ1-2; the D is unclear. Looked up from germline, CDR1 is SQVTM and CDR2 is ANQGSEA. Trimming took 5 bases from V and 3 from J, leaving 7 bases between them. The CDR3 is 11 residues long. The DNA for the CDR3 is TGCAGCGTTACGAGGGACTATGGCTACACCTTC. Encoded protein: CSVTRDYGYTF.

The chain carries TRBV20-1 and TRBJ1-5; possibly TRBD1 for D (5 bases). The CDR3 runs 11 residues. Trimming stripped 7 bases from V and 4 bases from J, with 8 bases between. The germline gives CDR1 DFQATT, CDR2 SNEGSKA (reference sequence). CDR3 in DNA: TGCAGTGTCTCAGGGAATCAGCCCCAGCATTTT. This encodes CSVSGNQPQHF.

The chain is built from TRBV4-2 and TRBJ1-2; D ambiguous. The V gene lost 0 bases and the J gene lost 3 bases, with 8 bases spanning the gap. Germline V gene sequence: CDR1 LGHNA, CDR2 YNFKEQ. This CDR3 is 14 amino acids long. CDR3 protein: CASSQDNTDYGYTF. The CDR3 DNA is TGTGCCAGCAGCCAAGATAACACCGACTATGGCTACACCTTC.

This chain uses TRBV15 with TRBJ1-6; D unclear. The V gene's germline CDR1 is LNHNV and CDR2 YYDKDF (reference sequence). The V and J ends lost 0 bases and 7 bases respectively, with 4 bases between them. The CDR3 has 13 residues. The chain's CDR3 is CATSRDLNSPLHF. The DNA for the CDR3 is TGTGCCACCAGCAGAGATTTAAATTCACCCCTCCACTTT.